Here is one T cell receptor beta chain with its context. Sequencing relied on a cDNA template that was reverse transcribed from extracted RNA. Here immunoSEQ multiplex PCR was the method, and the copy in TCRdb shows in-frame clones only, minus some. The sample carries about 210,000 clones, roughly 40% recorded once. The treatment here: oral pan-JAK inhibitor, 5-10 mg twice daily. Researchers took lesional scalp punch biopsies and peripheral blood from people who were alopecia areata patients. This entry belongs to a study of CD8+ T cells in alopecia areata. After removal of 6 bases from V and 9 bases from J, the junction contained 4 bases not matched to a gene. The CDR3 has 12 residues. Germline V gene sequence: CDR1 KGHSH, CDR2 LQKENI.

The genes are TRBV18 and TRBJ2-1; 8 bases align to TRBD2. This TCR derives from a human donor with alopecia areata. The sequences come from CD4+ T cells sorted from blood, collected at roughly week 36, from a patient treated with tofacitinib. CDR3 sequence reads: CASSQRETEQFF. DNA of the CDR3: TGTGCCAGCTCCCAGCGGGAGACTGAGCAGTTCTTC.